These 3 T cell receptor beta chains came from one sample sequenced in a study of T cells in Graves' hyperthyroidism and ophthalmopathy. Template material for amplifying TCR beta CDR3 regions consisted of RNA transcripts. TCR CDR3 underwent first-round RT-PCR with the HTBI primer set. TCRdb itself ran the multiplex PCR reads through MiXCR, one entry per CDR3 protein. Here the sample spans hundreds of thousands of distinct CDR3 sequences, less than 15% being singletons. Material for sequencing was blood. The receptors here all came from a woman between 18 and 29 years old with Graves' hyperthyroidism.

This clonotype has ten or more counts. CDR3: CASSGGLAVNTDTQYF. The CDR3 DNA follows: TGTGCCAGCAGCGGCGGACTAGCGGTAAACACAGATACGCAGTATTTT. The chain joins TRBV5-5 to TRBJ2-3; 10 nucleotides line up with TRBD2. This CDR3 comprises 16 residues. Losses at the gene ends were 4 bases for V and 2 bases for J; bases not matched to a gene: 7. Germline loops: CDR1 SGHKS, CDR2 YYEKEE (reference sequence). Variable domain in full (rest from reference TRBV5-5 and TRBJ2-3): DAGVTQSPTHLIKTRGQQVTLRCSPISGHKSVSWYQQVLGQGPQFIFQYYEKEERGRGNFPDRFSARQFPNYSSELNVNALLLGDSALYLCASSGGLAVNTDTQYFGPGTRLTVL.

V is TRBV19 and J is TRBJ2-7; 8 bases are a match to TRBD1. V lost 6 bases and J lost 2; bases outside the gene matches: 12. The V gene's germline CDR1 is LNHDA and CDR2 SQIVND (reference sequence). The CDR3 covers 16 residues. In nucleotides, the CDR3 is TGTGCCAGTAGACTAGGACAGGGTGAGGGGCCCTACGAGCAGTACTTC. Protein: CASRLGQGEGPYEQYF.

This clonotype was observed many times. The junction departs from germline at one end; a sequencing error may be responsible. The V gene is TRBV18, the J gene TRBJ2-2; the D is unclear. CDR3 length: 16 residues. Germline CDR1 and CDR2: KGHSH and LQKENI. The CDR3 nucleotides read TGTGCCAGCTCACCACAAGTTTCTGGGTACACCGGTGAGCTGTTTTTT. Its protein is CASSPQVSGYTGELFF. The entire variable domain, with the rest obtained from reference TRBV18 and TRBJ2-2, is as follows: NAGVMQNPRHLVRRRGQEARLRCSPMKGHSHVYWYRQLPEEGLKFMVYLQKENIIDESGMPKERFSAEFPKEGPSILRIQQVVRGDSAAYFCASSPQVSGYTGELFFGEGSRLTVL.